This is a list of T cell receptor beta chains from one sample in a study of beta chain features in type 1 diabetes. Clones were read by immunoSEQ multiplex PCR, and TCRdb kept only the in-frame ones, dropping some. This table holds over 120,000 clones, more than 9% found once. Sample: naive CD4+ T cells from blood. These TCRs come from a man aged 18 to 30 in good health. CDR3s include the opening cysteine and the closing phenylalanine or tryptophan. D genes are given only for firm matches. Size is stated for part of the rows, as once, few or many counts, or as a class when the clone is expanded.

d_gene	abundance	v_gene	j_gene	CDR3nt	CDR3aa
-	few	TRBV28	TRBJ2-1	TGTGCCAGCAGTTTACGGACTACCTCATACAATGAGCAGTTCTTC	CASSLRTTSYNEQFF
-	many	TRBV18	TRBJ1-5	TGTGCCAGCTCACCTGGCAGGGATCAGCCCCAGCATTTT	CASSPGRDQPQHF
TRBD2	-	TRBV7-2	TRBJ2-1	TGTGCCAGCAGCTTAAGGCTAGCGGGGGGCTTCTCCTACAATGAGCAGTTCTTC	CASSLRLAGGFSYNEQFF
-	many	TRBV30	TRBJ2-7	TGTGCCTGGAGAACGGGGAGCGACGAGCAGTACTTC	CAWRTGSDEQYF
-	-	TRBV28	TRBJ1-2	TGTGCCAGCAGCTGGGGGCGGGGGATCTATGGCTACACCTTC	CASSWGRGIYGYTF
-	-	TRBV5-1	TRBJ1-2	TGCGCCAGCAGCTCCACGACAGGCAGCTATGGCTACACCTTC	CASSSTTGSYGYTF
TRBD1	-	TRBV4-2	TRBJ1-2	TGTGCCAGCAGCCAACCCGGGACAGAGTCACGATGGGGCTACACCTTC	CASSQPGTESRWGYTF
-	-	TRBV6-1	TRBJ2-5	TGTGCCAGCAGTGAATTCAACAAGAGGTCTGAGCAGTACTTC	CASSEFNKRSEQYF
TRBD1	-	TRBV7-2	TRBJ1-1	TGTGCCAGCCGCGAGGACAGGCGGAACACTGAAGCTTCCTTT	CASREDRRNTEASF
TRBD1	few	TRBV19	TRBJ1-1	TGTGCCAGTATTCCTGTTGGACAGGGGGCTTATACTGAAGCTTTCTTT	CASIPVGQGAYTEAFF
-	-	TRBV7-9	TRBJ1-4	TGTGCCAGCAGCTTGGACAGAGCTAATGAAAAACTGTTTTTT	CASSLDRANEKLFF
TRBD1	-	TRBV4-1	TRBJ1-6	TGCGCCAGCAGCCAAAGGACAGGGAGAAATTCACCCCTCCACTTT	CASSQRTGRNSPLHF
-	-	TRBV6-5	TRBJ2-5	TGTGCCAGCAGGCCGCCGGGACAACTTTACGGGGCCCAGTACTTC	CASRPPGQLYGAQYF
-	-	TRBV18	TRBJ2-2	TGTGCCAGCTCACCGGGGCTAGCGAACACCGGGGAGCTGTTTTTT	CASSPGLANTGELFF
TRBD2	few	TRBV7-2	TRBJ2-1	TGTGCCAGCAGCTTGGATAGCGGGGGGGCTTCCTACAATGAGCAGTTCTTC	CASSLDSGGASYNEQFF
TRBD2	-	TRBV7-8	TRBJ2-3	TGTGCCAGCAGCGGGGGGGGGAGCCCGCACTCGCAGTATTTT	CASSGGGSPHSQYF
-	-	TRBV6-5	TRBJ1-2	TGTGCCAGCAGTAACAGGGATGGCTACACCTTC	CASSNRDGYTF
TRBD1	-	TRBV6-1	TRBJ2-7	TGTGCCAGCTGGACAGGGGCCCTACCCTACGAGCAGTACTTC	CASWTGALPYEQYF
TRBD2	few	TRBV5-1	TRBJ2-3	TGCGCCAGCAGCTTGGATCCTAGCGGGGGAACAGATACGCAGTATTTT	CASSLDPSGGTDTQYF
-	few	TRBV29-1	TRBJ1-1	TGCAGCGTTGTGACTTTTTCGTCGGGCACTGAAGCTTTCTTT	CSVVTFSSGTEAFF
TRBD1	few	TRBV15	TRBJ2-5	TGTGCCACCAGCAGAGATGAGGGGGCAATAGGGAAGACCCAGTACTTC	CATSRDEGAIGKTQYF
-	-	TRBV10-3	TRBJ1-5	TGTGCCATCAGTGATGGCATTAGCAATCAGCCCCAGCATTTT	CAISDGISNQPQHF
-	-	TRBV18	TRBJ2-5	TGTGCCAGCTCACCCCGGCTTCTTTCGGGGGTGGAGACCCAGTACTTC	CASSPRLLSGVETQYF
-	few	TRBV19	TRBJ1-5	TGTGCCAGTAGTATGACAGCTAGCAATCAGCCCCAGCATTTT	CASSMTASNQPQHF
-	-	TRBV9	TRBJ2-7	TGTGCCAGCAGCTCTTACTCTGGACGGGGGATTTCCTACGAGCAGTACTTC	CASSSYSGRGISYEQYF
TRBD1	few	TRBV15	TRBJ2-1	TGTGCCACCAGCAGAGATCTCGGGACAGGCAATGAGCAGTTCTTC	CATSRDLGTGNEQFF
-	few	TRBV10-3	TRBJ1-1	TGTGCCATCAGTGAGTCACGGCGGGGAACGATGAACACTGAAGCTTTCTTT	CAISESRRGTMNTEAFF
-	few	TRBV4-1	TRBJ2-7	TGCGCCAGCAGCCAGTACAGGCTTGGGTCCTACGAGCAGTACTTC	CASSQYRLGSYEQYF
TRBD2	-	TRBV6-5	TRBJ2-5	TGTGCCAGCAGACGACTAGCGCAAGAGACCCAGTACTTC	CASRRLAQETQYF